The source of this T cell receptor (beta chain) is a study of T cell responses to AZD1222 COVID-19 vaccine. General observations from the study: Variant regions that are unmutated are reportedly the target of nearly half of spike-specific TCRs.

The data were produced by immunoSEQ multiplex PCR, yet TCRdb's version contains in-frame clones alone and is incomplete. The sample table includes over 140,000 clones. Details on this clone: The antigen is undetermined.

The CDR3 loop spans 16 amino acids. The germline gives CDR1 SGHAT, CDR2 FQNNGV. Trimming cost V 1 base and J 0 bases, with 10 bases left between them. This sequence joins TRBV11-2 and TRBJ1-3; D remains unclear. Material for sequencing was peripheral blood. The clonotype originates from an adult in good health. This chain's CDR3 is CASSLVSVLSGNTIYF. Here the CDR3 DNA reads TGTGCCAGCAGCTTAGTGTCAGTGCTCTCTGGAAACACCATATATTTT.